This T cell receptor (beta chain) was identified during a study of regulatory T cells in long-lasting Graves disease. CDR3 regions were amplified by Arm-PCR using iRepertoire HTBI primers to build TCR beta libraries. Each CDR3 protein is one row after TCRdb ran MiXCR on the multiplex PCR reads. The table records around 450,000 distinct CDR3 sequences, about 17% of them present only once. As for time point: newly diagnosed GD, antithyroid drugs for less than 3 months. Generation of the TCR library employed RNA extracted from PBMCs. A further study also used this sample, focusing on T cells in Graves' hyperthyroidism and ophthalmopathy.

This receptor was obtained from a man aged 40-49 years with Graves disease. Here the sequenced sample was peripheral blood mononuclear cells (PBMCs), taken at new diagnosis, from a patient treated with antithyroid drugs.

The CDR3 region is CASSFAGVGNEQFF. DNA for the CDR3: TGTGCCAGCAGTTTTGCGGGAGTCGGCAATGAGCAGTTCTTC. V usage is TRBV28 and J usage is TRBJ2-1; 7 nucleotides agree with TRBD2. The CDR3 contains 14 residues. Trimming cost V 3 bases and J 6 bases; bases outside gene matches: 5. Germline lookup yields CDR1 MDHEN and CDR2 SYDVKM.